This T cell receptor beta chain comes out of a study of cytomegalovirus exposure and HLA in healthy donors. The study, taken as a whole, reports: TCR beta chain V- and J-gene trimming was linked, in a later analysis, to a missense variant in DCLRE1C. In vitro work confirmed that three CMV-associated chains recognize CMV antigens. Highly shared variants forming one cluster were likely a sequencing artifact.

V lost 2 bases to trimming and J lost 7 bases, with 15 bases between them. Germline CDR1 and CDR2: SGHRS and YFSETQ. The CDR3 has 15 amino acids. In the case of this clone: Its matching antigen is unknown.

Vbeta (60) and Jbeta (13) primers were used in the PCR. Assay: immunoSEQ multiplex PCR; the TCRdb copy retains only in-frame clones and omits some. The sample contains over 75,000 clones, roughly 81% of which appear only once. The receptor's source is a young woman in good health and CMV-seropositive. The sample consisted of PBMCs. This chain uses TRBV5-1 with TRBJ2-2; possibly TRBD1 for D (5 bases). The CDR3 reads CASSFTSGSGGELFF. The CDR3 DNA reads as TGCGCCAGCAGCTTTACATCAGGGTCCGGCGGGGAGCTGTTTTTT.